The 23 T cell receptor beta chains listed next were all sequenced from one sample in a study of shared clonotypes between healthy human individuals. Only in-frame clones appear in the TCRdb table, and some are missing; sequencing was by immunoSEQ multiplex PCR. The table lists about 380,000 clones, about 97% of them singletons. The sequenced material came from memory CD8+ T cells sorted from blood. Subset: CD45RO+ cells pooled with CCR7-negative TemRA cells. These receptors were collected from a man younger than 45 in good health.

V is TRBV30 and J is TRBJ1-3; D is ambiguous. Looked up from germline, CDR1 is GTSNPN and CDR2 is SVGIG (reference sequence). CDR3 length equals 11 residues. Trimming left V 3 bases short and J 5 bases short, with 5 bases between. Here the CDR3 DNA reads TGTGCCTGGAGCCCAAGAAACACCATATATTTT. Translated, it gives CAWSPRNTIYF.

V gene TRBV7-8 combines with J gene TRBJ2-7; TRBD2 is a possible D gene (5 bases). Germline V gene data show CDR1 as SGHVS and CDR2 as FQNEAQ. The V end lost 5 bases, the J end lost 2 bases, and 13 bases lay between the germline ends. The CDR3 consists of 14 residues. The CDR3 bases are TGTGCCAGCAGCCCGCCGCGGGTCCCCTACGAGCAGTACTTC. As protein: CASSPPRVPYEQYF.

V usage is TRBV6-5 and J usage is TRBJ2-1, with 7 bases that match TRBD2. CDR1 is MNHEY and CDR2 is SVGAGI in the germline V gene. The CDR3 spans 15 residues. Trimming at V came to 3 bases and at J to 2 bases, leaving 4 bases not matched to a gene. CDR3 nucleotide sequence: TGTGCCAGCAGTTATTTAGCGGGTGCCTACAATGAGCAGTTCTTC. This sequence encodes CASSYLAGAYNEQFF.

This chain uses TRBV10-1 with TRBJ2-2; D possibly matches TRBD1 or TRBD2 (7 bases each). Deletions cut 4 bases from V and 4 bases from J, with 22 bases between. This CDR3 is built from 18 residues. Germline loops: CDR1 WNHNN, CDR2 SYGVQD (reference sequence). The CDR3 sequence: CASSVPQGGEKGTGELFF. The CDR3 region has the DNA TGCGCCAGCAGTGTTCCCCAGGGGGGGGAAAAGGGCACCGGGGAGCTGTTTTTT.

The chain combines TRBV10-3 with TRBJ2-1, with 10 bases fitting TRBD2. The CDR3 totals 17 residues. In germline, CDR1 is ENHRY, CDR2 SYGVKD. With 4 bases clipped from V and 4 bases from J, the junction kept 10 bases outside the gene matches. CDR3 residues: CAISGLAGADRYNEQFF. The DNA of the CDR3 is TGTGCCATCAGTGGGCTAGCGGGAGCTGATCGGTACAATGAGCAGTTCTTC.

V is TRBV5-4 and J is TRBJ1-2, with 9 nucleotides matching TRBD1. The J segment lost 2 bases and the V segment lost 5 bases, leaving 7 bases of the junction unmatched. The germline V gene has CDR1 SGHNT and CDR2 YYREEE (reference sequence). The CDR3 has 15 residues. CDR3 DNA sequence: TGTGCCAGCAGTTGGGGACAGGGAATAAACTATGGCTACACCTTC. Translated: CASSWGQGINYGYTF.

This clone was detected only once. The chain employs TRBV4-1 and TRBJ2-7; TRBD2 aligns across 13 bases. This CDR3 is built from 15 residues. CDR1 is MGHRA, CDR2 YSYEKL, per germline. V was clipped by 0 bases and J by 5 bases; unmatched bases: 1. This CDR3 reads CASSQDGTSGDEQYF. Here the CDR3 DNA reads TGCGCCAGCAGCCAAGATGGGACTAGCGGGGACGAGCAGTACTTC.

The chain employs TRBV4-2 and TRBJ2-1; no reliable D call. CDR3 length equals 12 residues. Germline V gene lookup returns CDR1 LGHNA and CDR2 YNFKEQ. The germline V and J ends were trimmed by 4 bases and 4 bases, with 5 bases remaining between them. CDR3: CASSPGYNEQFF. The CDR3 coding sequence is TGTGCCAGCAGCCCCGGGTACAATGAGCAGTTCTTC.

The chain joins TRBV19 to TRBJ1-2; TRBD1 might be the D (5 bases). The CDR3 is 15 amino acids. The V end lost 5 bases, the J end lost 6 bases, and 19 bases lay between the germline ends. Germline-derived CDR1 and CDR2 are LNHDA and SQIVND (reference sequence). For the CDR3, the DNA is TGTGCCAGTAGTGACGGTCCTGTGGCGGGACATGGCTACACCTTC. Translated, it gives CASSDGPVAGHGYTF. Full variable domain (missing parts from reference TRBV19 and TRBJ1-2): DGGITQSPKYLFRKEGQNVTLSCEQNLNHDAMYWYRQDPGQGLRLIYYSQIVNDFQKGDIAEGYSVSREKKESFPLTVTSAQKNPTAFYLCASSDGPVAGHGYTFGSGTRLTVV.

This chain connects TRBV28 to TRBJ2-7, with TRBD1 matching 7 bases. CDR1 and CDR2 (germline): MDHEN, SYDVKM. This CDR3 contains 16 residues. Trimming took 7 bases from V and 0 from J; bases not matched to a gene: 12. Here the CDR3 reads CASTTVWGQSSYEQYF. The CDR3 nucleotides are TGTGCCAGCACCACCGTTTGGGGACAGAGCTCCTACGAGCAGTACTTC.

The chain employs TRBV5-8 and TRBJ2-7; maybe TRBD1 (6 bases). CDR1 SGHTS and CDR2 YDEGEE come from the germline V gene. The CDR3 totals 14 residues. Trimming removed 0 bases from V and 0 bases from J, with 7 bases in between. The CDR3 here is CASSLGTASYEQYF. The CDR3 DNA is TGTGCCAGCAGCTTGGGGACAGCCTCCTACGAGCAGTACTTC.

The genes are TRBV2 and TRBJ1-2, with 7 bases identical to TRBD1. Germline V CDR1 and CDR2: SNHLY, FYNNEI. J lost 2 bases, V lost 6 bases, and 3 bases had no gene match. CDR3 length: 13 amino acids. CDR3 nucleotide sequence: TGTGCCAGCAGGACAGGGAGAAACTATGGCTACACCTTC. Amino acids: CASRTGRNYGYTF.

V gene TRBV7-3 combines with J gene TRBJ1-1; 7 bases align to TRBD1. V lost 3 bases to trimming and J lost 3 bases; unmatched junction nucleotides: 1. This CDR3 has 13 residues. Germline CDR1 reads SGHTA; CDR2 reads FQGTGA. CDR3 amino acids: CASSLQGDTEAFF. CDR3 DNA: TGTGCCAGCAGCTTGCAGGGGGACACTGAAGCTTTCTTT. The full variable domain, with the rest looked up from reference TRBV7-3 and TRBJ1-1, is GAGVSQTPSNKVTEKGKYVELRCDPISGHTALYWYRQSLGQGPEFLIYFQGTGAADDSGLPNDRFFAVRPEGSVSTLKIQRTERGDSAVYLCASSLQGDTEAFFGQGTRLTVV.

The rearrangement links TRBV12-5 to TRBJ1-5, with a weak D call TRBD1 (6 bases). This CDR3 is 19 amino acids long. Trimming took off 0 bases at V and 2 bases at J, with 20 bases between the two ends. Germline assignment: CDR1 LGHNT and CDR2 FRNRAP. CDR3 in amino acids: CASGLVRPHYRVRNQPQHF. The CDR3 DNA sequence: TGTGCTAGTGGTTTGGTACGGCCCCATTACAGGGTGCGCAATCAGCCCCAGCATTTT.

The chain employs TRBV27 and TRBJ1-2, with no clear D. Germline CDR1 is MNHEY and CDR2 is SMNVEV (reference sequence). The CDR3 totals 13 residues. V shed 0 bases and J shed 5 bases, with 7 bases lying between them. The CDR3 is CASSLSGDYGYTF. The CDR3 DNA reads TGTGCCAGCAGTTTATCCGGGGATTATGGCTACACCTTC.

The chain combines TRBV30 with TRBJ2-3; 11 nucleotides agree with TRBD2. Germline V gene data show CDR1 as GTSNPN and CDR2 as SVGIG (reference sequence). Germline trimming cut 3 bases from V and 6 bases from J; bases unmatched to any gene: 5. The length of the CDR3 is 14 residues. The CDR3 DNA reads TGTGCCTGGAGACTAGCGGGAGCTGTGGATACGCAGTATTTT. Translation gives CAWRLAGAVDTQYF.

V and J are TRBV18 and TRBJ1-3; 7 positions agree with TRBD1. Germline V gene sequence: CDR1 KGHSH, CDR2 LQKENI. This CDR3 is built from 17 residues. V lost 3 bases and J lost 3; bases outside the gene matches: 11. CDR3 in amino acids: CASSPKTTGLVGNTIYF. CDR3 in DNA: TGTGCCAGCTCACCTAAAACGACAGGGCTGGTTGGAAACACCATATATTTT.

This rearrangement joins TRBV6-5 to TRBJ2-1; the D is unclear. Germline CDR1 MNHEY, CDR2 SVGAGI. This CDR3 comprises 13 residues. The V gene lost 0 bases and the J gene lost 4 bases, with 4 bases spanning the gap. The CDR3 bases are TGTGCCAGCAGTTACTCGGAGTACAATGAGCAGTTCTTC. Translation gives CASSYSEYNEQFF.

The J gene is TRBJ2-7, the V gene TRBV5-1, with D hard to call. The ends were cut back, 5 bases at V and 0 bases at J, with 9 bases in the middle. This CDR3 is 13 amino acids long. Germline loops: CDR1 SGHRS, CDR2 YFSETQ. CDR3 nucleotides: TGCGCCAGCAGGGGCTTGAGCTCCTACGAGCAGTACTTC. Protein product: CASRGLSSYEQYF.

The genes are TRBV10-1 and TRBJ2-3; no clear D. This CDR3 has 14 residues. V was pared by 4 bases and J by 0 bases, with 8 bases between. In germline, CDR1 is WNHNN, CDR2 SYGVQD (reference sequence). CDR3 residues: CASSGKDSTDTQYF. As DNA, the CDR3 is TGCGCCAGCAGTGGAAAGGACAGCACAGATACGCAGTATTTT.

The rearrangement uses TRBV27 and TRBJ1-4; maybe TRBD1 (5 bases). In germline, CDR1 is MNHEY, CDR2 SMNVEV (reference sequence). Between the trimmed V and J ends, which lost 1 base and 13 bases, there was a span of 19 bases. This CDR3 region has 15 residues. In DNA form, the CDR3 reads TGTGCCAGCAGTTTATGGGGGGGTACATCCTCGGCACTGTTTTTT. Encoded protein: CASSLWGGTSSALFF.

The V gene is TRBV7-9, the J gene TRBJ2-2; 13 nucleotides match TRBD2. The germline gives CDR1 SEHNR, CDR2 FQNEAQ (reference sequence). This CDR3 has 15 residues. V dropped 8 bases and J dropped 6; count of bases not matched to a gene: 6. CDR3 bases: TGTGCCAGCGGGATAGGACTAGCGGGAGCCGGGGAGCTGTTTTTT. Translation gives CASGIGLAGAGELFF. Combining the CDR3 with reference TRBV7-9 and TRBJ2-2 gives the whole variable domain DTGVSQNPRHKITKRGQNVTFRCDPISEHNRLYWYRQTLGQGPEFLTYFQNEAQLEKSRLLSDRFSAERPKGSFSTLEIQRTEQGDSAMYLCASGIGLAGAGELFFGEGSRLTVL.

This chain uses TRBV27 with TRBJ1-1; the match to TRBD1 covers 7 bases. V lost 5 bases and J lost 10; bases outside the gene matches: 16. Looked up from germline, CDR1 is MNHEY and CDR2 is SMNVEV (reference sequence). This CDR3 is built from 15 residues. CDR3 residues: CASSLKPGQSLTAFF. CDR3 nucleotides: TGTGCCAGCAGTCTAAAACCGGGACAGAGCTTAACAGCTTTCTTT.